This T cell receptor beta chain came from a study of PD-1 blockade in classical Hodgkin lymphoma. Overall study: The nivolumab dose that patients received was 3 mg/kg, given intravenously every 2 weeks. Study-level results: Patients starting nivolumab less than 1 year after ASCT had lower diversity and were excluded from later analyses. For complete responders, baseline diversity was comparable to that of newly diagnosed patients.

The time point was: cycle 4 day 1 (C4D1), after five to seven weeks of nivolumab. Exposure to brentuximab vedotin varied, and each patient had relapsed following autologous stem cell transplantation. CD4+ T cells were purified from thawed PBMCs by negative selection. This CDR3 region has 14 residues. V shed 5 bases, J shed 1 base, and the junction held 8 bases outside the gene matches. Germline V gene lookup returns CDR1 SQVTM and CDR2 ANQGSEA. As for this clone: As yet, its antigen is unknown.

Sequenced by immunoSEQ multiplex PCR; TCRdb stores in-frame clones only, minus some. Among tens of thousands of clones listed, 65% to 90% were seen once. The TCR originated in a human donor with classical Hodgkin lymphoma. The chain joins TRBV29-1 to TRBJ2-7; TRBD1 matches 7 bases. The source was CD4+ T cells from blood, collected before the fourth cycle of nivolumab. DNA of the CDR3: TGCAGCGTTAAAATTCAGGGGGTGTCCTACGAGCAGTACTTC. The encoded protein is CSVKIQGVSYEQYF.